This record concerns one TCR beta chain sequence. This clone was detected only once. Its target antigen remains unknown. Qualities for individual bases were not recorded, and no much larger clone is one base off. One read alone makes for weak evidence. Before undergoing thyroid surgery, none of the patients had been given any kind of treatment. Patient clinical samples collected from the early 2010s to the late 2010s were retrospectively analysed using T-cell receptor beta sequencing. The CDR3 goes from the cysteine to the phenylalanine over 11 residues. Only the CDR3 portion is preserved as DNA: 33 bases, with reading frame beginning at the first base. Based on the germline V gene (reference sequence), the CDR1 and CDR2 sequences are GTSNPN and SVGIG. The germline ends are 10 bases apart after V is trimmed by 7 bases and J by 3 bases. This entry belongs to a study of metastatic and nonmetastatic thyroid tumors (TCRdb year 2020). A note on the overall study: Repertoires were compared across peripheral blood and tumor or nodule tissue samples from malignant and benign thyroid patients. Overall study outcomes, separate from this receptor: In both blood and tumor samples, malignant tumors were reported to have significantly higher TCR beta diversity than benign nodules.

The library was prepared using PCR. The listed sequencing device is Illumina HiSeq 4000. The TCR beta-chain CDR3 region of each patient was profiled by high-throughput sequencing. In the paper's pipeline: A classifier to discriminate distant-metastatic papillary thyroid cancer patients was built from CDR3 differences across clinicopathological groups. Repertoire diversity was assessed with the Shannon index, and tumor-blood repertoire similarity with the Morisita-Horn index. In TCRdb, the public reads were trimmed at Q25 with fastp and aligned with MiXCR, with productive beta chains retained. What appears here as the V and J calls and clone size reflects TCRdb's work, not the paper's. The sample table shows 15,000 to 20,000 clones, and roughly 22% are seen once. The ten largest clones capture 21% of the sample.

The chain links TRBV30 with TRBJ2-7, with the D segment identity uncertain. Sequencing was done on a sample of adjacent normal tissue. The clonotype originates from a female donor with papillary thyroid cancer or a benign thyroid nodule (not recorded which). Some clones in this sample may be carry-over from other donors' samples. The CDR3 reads CASLRNYEQYF. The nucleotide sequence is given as TGTGCCTCTCTACGAAACTACGAGCAGTACTTC. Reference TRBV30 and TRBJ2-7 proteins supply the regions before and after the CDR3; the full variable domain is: SQTIHQWPATLVQPVGSPLSLECTVEGTSNPNLYWYRQAAGRGLQLLFYSVGIGQISSEVPQNLSASRPQDRQFILSSKKLLLSDSGFYLCASLRNYEQYFGPGTRLTVT.